This entry concerns a single TCR beta chain. Its cognate antigen is unknown. Other DNA sequences from this sample encode an identical CDR3 as well. Naive CD8 populations comprised CD45RO-negative cells positively selected for CCR7, excluding terminally differentiated effector memory CD45RA+ cells. This entry belongs to a study of shared clonotypes between healthy human individuals. Background on the study: Three plates were used per donor for CD4 naive, three for CD4 memory, two for CD8 naive and one for CD8 memory.

Points from the study as a whole: The study generally estimated greater richness for naive than memory subsets.

Here immunoSEQ multiplex PCR was the method, and the copy in TCRdb shows in-frame clones only, minus some. This table has some 2,000,000 clones, about 95% appearing once. Input material: naive CD8+ T cells sorted from blood. This receptor was obtained from a young man in good health.

CDR3 region: CASSPWGTGELFF. CDR3 DNA: TGTGCCAGCAGCCCTTGGGGGACCGGGGAGCTGTTTTTT. V and J are TRBV9 and TRBJ2-2; TRBD1 or TRBD2 may be the D gene (5 bases each). This CDR3 has 13 residues. CDR1 and CDR2 (germline): SGDLS, YYNGEE. V was shortened by 4 bases and J by 5 bases, with 9 bases between the two germline ends.